The present T cell receptor (beta chain) was sequenced within a study of cytotoxic CD8 clonotypes in ibrutinib-treated CLL. Study at large: Response samples were taken after a median about eleven months of treatment, range 6 to 36. General study results and limits: Starting clonality was above that of age-matched healthy donors and tracked circulating CD8+ T-cell counts. Whereas clonality rose at ibrutinib response, it declined toward baseline at progression.

Only in-frame clones appear in the TCRdb table, and some are missing; sequencing was by immunoSEQ multiplex PCR. The sample comprises 150,000 to 200,000 clones, approximately 90% of which are singletons, and around 3% rests with the top ten. Germline V gene lookup returns CDR1 MRHNA and CDR2 SNTAGT. With 11 bases removed from V and 4 bases from J, the gap between germline ends came to 12 bases. The CDR3 has 12 residues. On this clone itself: Its matching antigen is unknown.

This receptor was identified in a human donor with chronic lymphocytic leukemia. This sample comprised PBMCs, obtained at disease progression, from a patient treated with ibrutinib. The chain is built from TRBV6-4 and TRBJ1-5; unclear D gene. CDR3 residues: CALNWENQPQHF. CDR3 sequence (DNA): TGTGCCCTAAATTGGGAAAATCAGCCCCAGCATTTT.